This TCR beta chain was observed in a study of cytomegalovirus exposure and HLA in healthy donors. Turning to the study itself: Among a few hundred genotyped donors, approximately 80% fell in the Caucasian-associated ancestry cluster.

Trimming shortened V by 6 bases and J by 2 bases, and 6 bases separated the two germline ends. Germline V gives CDR1 DFQATT, CDR2 SNEGSKA (reference sequence). The CDR3 length is 11 residues. To note about this clone: Its antigen is currently unknown.

The PCR used 60 Vbeta and 13 Jbeta primers. Original processing methods: Some 11 million shared chains were among the roughly 80 million unique TCR beta chains that a later analysis counted. Clones were read by immunoSEQ multiplex PCR, and TCRdb kept only the in-frame ones, dropping some. Clone size and the V and J calls come from that table; the DNA yielded D and trimming. The table has about 130,000 clones, 74% seen once. Study observations and caveats: Later on, an analysis tied approximately 17,000 TCR beta sequences to HLA alleles at 0.05 false discovery rate. It was only CMV serostatus that was available as immune exposure information.

The TCR comes from a man aged 35 to 55 in good health and CMV-seropositive. The sequenced material came from PBMCs. This chain links TRBV20-1 with TRBJ2-3, with D uncertain. The CDR3: CSALSTDTQYF. CDR3 bases: TGCAGTGCCCTGTCCACAGATACGCAGTATTTT.